Listed below are T cell receptor beta chains from one sample, sequenced in a study of T cell changes during pregnancy in multiple sclerosis. Some clones are missing from TCRdb's copy, which holds only in-frame ones; the method was immunoSEQ multiplex PCR. The data contain about 80,000 clones, under 95% of them singletons. The source material was peripheral blood, sampled before pregnancy. These receptors originate from a female donor with multiple sclerosis, enrolled in a pregnancy study. Each CDR3 is given with its conserved first and last residue. D genes are given only for firm matches. Part of the rows lack a size; the others show once, few, many or a class for expanded clones.

D gene: -
J gene: TRBJ1-1
V gene: TRBV9
clone size: -
CDR3 DNA: TGTGCCAGCAGCGCAGAGAAGGTGGGCTTGAACACTGAAGCTTTCTTT
CDR3 protein: CASSAEKVGLNTEAFF

D gene: TRBD2
J gene: TRBJ2-4
V gene: TRBV7-8
clone size: -
CDR3 DNA: TGTGCCAGCAGCTTAACCGCGGGGGGGCCTCTTGCCAAAAACATTCAGTACTTC
CDR3 protein: CASSLTAGGPLAKNIQYF

D gene: -
J gene: TRBJ2-1
V gene: TRBV6-5
clone size: -
CDR3 DNA: TGTGCCAGCAGTTACGGGCAGGGTAGATTGAATGAGCAGTTCTTC
CDR3 protein: CASSYGQGRLNEQFF

D gene: -
J gene: TRBJ1-1
V gene: TRBV6-1
clone size: -
CDR3 DNA: TGTGCCAGCAGTGAAGCAGCAGGCACTGAAGCTTTCTTT
CDR3 protein: CASSEAAGTEAFF

D gene: -
J gene: TRBJ1-5
V gene: TRBV6-5
clone size: -
CDR3 DNA: TGTGCCAGCAGGGAAGGACTCCCCGATCAGCCCCAGCATTTT
CDR3 protein: CASREGLPDQPQHF

D gene: -
J gene: TRBJ2-5
V gene: TRBV27
clone size: -
CDR3 DNA: TGTGCCAGCAGTTTAGGAGGGACCCAGTACTTC
CDR3 protein: CASSLGGTQYF

D gene: -
J gene: TRBJ1-1
V gene: TRBV11-2
clone size: -
CDR3 DNA: TGTGCCAGCAGCTTTTGGTCCACCATGGCAATGAACACTGAAGCTTTCTTT
CDR3 protein: CASSFWSTMAMNTEAFF

D gene: TRBD1
J gene: TRBJ1-2
V gene: TRBV2
clone size: -
CDR3 DNA: TGTGCCAGCAGTGGGGACAGCCCTAACTATGGCTACACCTTC
CDR3 protein: CASSGDSPNYGYTF

D gene: -
J gene: TRBJ2-5
V gene: TRBV5-4
clone size: -
CDR3 DNA: TGTGCCAGCAGCTTGGCACATAGGGGAGAGACCCAGTACTTC
CDR3 protein: CASSLAHRGETQYF

D gene: -
J gene: TRBJ2-7
V gene: TRBV6-5
clone size: -
CDR3 DNA: TGTGCCAGCAGTTACCTGGGTGAGGGCTACGAGCAGTACTTC
CDR3 protein: CASSYLGEGYEQYF

D gene: -
J gene: TRBJ1-2
V gene: TRBV6-1
clone size: -
CDR3 DNA: TGTGCCAGCGGAGCGAGGGTCTTATTAGGCTACACCTTC
CDR3 protein: CASGARVLLGYTF

D gene: -
J gene: TRBJ2-2
V gene: TRBV7-7
clone size: -
CDR3 DNA: TGTGCTAGCAGCTTCGTTCCCACCGGGGAGCTGTTTTTT
CDR3 protein: CASSFVPTGELFF

D gene: TRBD1
J gene: TRBJ1-1
V gene: TRBV5-8
clone size: -
CDR3 DNA: TGTGCCAGCAGCGGGGGGACAGACCACACTGAAGCTTTCTTT
CDR3 protein: CASSGGTDHTEAFF

D gene: -
J gene: TRBJ1-2
V gene: TRBV25-1
clone size: -
CDR3 DNA: TGTGCCAGCAGTGTGACACTGAACTATGGCTACACCTTC
CDR3 protein: CASSVTLNYGYTF

D gene: TRBD1
J gene: TRBJ1-2
V gene: TRBV27
clone size: -
CDR3 DNA: TGTGCCAGCAGTGGGGACAGGGAGCTGACGGGCTACACCTTC
CDR3 protein: CASSGDRELTGYTF

D gene: TRBD1
J gene: TRBJ1-1
V gene: TRBV6-6
clone size: -
CDR3 DNA: TGTGCCAGCACAGGAACAGGGGAAGTTAAGAACACTGAAGCTTTCTTT
CDR3 protein: CASTGTGEVKNTEAFF

D gene: -
J gene: TRBJ1-1
V gene: TRBV5-4
clone size: -
CDR3 DNA: TGTGCCAGCAGCACAGACAGTTCCCGTGGTGAAGCTTTCTTT
CDR3 protein: CASSTDSSRGEAFF

D gene: TRBD1
J gene: TRBJ1-2
V gene: TRBV6-1
clone size: -
CDR3 DNA: TGTGCCAGCAGTGTTGGGACAGGGGAGGCCTATGGCTACACCTTC
CDR3 protein: CASSVGTGEAYGYTF

D gene: -
J gene: TRBJ2-1
V gene: TRBV27
clone size: -
CDR3 DNA: TGTGCCAGCAGTTCTGGCGGCCGTTTAACAGGCGACGAGTACAATGAGCAGTTCTTC
CDR3 protein: CASSSGGRLTGDEYNEQFF

D gene: -
J gene: TRBJ2-6
V gene: TRBV6-1
clone size: -
CDR3 DNA: TGTGCCAGCAGACAGGGAAATGGGGCCAACGTCCTGACTTTC
CDR3 protein: CASRQGNGANVLTF

D gene: -
J gene: TRBJ1-1
V gene: TRBV9
clone size: -
CDR3 DNA: TGTGCCAGCAGCGTAGATGCCAGGGCAGGCACTGAAGCTTTCTTT
CDR3 protein: CASSVDARAGTEAFF

D gene: -
J gene: TRBJ1-2
V gene: TRBV30
clone size: -
CDR3 DNA: TGTGCCTGGAGTACCCCCCAACAGGTTTTTGGCTACACCTTC
CDR3 protein: CAWSTPQQVFGYTF

D gene: -
J gene: TRBJ1-5
V gene: TRBV4-2
clone size: -
CDR3 DNA: TGTGCCAGCAGCCAGGGGGGGAATCAGCCCCAGCATTTT
CDR3 protein: CASSQGGNQPQHF

D gene: TRBD1
J gene: TRBJ1-6
V gene: TRBV19
clone size: once
CDR3 DNA: TGTGCCAGTACACCCGAGGGCAGGGGGCTCCTGGCCCTCCACTTT
CDR3 protein: CASTPEGRGLLALHF

D gene: TRBD2
J gene: TRBJ2-7
V gene: TRBV19
clone size: once
CDR3 DNA: TGTGCCAGTAGTGAGGGACTAAGCTCCTACGAGCAGTACTTC
CDR3 protein: CASSEGLSSYEQYF

D gene: -
J gene: TRBJ1-2
V gene: TRBV5-4
clone size: -
CDR3 DNA: TGTGCCAGCAGCCCTGGGGCAGGGGTGAACTATGGCTACACCTTC
CDR3 protein: CASSPGAGVNYGYTF

D gene: -
J gene: TRBJ2-5
V gene: TRBV5-1
clone size: -
CDR3 DNA: TGCGCCAGCACGGACGTACCCCAGGGGGAGACCCAGTACTTC
CDR3 protein: CASTDVPQGETQYF

D gene: -
J gene: TRBJ1-2
V gene: TRBV11-2
clone size: -
CDR3 DNA: TGTGCCAGCAGCTTATCGGGCAGGGGAGTGAACTATGGCTACACCTTC
CDR3 protein: CASSLSGRGVNYGYTF

D gene: -
J gene: TRBJ2-3
V gene: TRBV30
clone size: -
CDR3 DNA: TGTGCCTGGAGTGCCCTAGACAGTGTGGCAGATACGCAGTATTTT
CDR3 protein: CAWSALDSVADTQYF

D gene: TRBD1
J gene: TRBJ2-7
V gene: TRBV27
clone size: -
CDR3 DNA: TGTGCCAGCAGTCAGGGGTACAGGGGGTCCTACGAGCAGTACTTC
CDR3 protein: CASSQGYRGSYEQYF

D gene: -
J gene: TRBJ2-5
V gene: TRBV6-6
clone size: -
CDR3 DNA: TGTGCCAGCAGTTACGACAGCGAAGAGACCCAGTACTTC
CDR3 protein: CASSYDSEETQYF

D gene: -
J gene: TRBJ2-7
V gene: TRBV29-1
clone size: -
CDR3 DNA: TGCAGCGTAGGCAGGGGTTCCCTCTCCTACGAGCAGTACTTC
CDR3 protein: CSVGRGSLSYEQYF

D gene: TRBD2
J gene: TRBJ2-3
V gene: TRBV6-1
clone size: once
CDR3 DNA: TGTGCCAGCAGTGAAGGAGGACTAGCGGGGGTGGATACGCAGTATTTT
CDR3 protein: CASSEGGLAGVDTQYF

D gene: -
J gene: TRBJ2-2
V gene: TRBV19
clone size: -
CDR3 DNA: TGTGCCAGTAGTATAGGCGTTAGCCCGAACACCGGGGAGCTGTTTTTT
CDR3 protein: CASSIGVSPNTGELFF

D gene: -
J gene: TRBJ2-7
V gene: TRBV6-5
clone size: -
CDR3 DNA: TGTGCCAGCACTCCGACAGGCAATACTCACTACGAGCAGTACTTC
CDR3 protein: CASTPTGNTHYEQYF

D gene: TRBD2
J gene: TRBJ2-2
V gene: TRBV14
clone size: -
CDR3 DNA: TGTGCCAGCAGCCAAGCGGGGGGGAACACCGGGGAGCTGTTTTTT
CDR3 protein: CASSQAGGNTGELFF

D gene: -
J gene: TRBJ1-3
V gene: TRBV5-6
clone size: -
CDR3 DNA: TGTGCCAGCAGCCCGGGGACTGCTAGCTCTGGAAACACCATATATTTT
CDR3 protein: CASSPGTASSGNTIYF

D gene: -
J gene: TRBJ2-7
V gene: TRBV5-4
clone size: few
CDR3 DNA: TGTGCCAGCAGCTCAACGAGGTCCAGCGAGCAGTACTTC
CDR3 protein: CASSSTRSSEQYF

D gene: TRBD2
J gene: TRBJ2-1
V gene: TRBV11-2
clone size: -
CDR3 DNA: TGTGCCAGCAGCTTAGATCGGGGAGCGGGGATTAAGTCCTACAATGAGCAGTTCTTC
CDR3 protein: CASSLDRGAGIKSYNEQFF

D gene: TRBD2
J gene: TRBJ2-5
V gene: TRBV19
clone size: -
CDR3 DNA: TGTGCCAGTAGTGTATCTAGCGGGGGGGCGGTGGAGACCCAGTACTTC
CDR3 protein: CASSVSSGGAVETQYF

D gene: -
J gene: TRBJ2-3
V gene: TRBV13
clone size: -
CDR3 DNA: TGTGCCAGCAGCTTAGTTCCGGGGGAAGGGAGAGATACGCAGTATTTT
CDR3 protein: CASSLVPGEGRDTQYF

D gene: -
J gene: TRBJ2-7
V gene: TRBV7-9
clone size: -
CDR3 DNA: TGTGCCAGCAGCCCCCCTGGGACAGAGCAGTACTTC
CDR3 protein: CASSPPGTEQYF

D gene: -
J gene: TRBJ1-1
V gene: TRBV4-2
clone size: -
CDR3 DNA: TGTGCCAGCAGCCAAGGGCAGGGCCCTACTGAAGCTTTCTTT
CDR3 protein: CASSQGQGPTEAFF

D gene: TRBD2
J gene: TRBJ2-7
V gene: TRBV9
clone size: -
CDR3 DNA: TGTGCCAGCAGCGTAGCGACTAGCGGCGAGCAGTACTTC
CDR3 protein: CASSVATSGEQYF

D gene: -
J gene: TRBJ2-3
V gene: TRBV10-3
clone size: -
CDR3 DNA: TGTGCCATCAGTGACCGACAGGACCCCACAGATACGCAGTATTTT
CDR3 protein: CAISDRQDPTDTQYF

D gene: -
J gene: TRBJ2-5
V gene: TRBV7-3
clone size: once
CDR3 DNA: TGTGCCAGCATACCGGTCGAGACCCAGTACTTC
CDR3 protein: CASIPVETQYF

D gene: -
J gene: TRBJ1-5
V gene: TRBV6-5
clone size: -
CDR3 DNA: TGTGCCAGCCGCGGGACGGACAATCAGCCCCAGCATTTT
CDR3 protein: CASRGTDNQPQHF

D gene: -
J gene: TRBJ2-7
V gene: TRBV11-1
clone size: -
CDR3 DNA: TGTGCCAGCAGCCGTTCGACGCACGGGGTCAACGAGCAGTACTTC
CDR3 protein: CASSRSTHGVNEQYF

D gene: -
J gene: TRBJ1-1
V gene: TRBV9
clone size: -
CDR3 DNA: TGTGCCAGCAGCGGACAACATGGCACTGAAGCTTTCTTT
CDR3 protein: CASSGQHGTEAFF

D gene: -
J gene: TRBJ1-5
V gene: TRBV28
clone size: -
CDR3 DNA: TGTGCCAGCAGTCAATCTCGGGGGAATCAGCCCCAGCATTTT
CDR3 protein: CASSQSRGNQPQHF

D gene: -
J gene: TRBJ1-5
V gene: TRBV27
clone size: -
CDR3 DNA: TGTGCCAGCAGCCTCTACCCCTTTCCCCGGGGCAATCAGCCCCAGCATTTT
CDR3 protein: CASSLYPFPRGNQPQHF

D gene: -
J gene: TRBJ2-7
V gene: TRBV27
clone size: -
CDR3 DNA: TGTGCCAGCAGTTTATCTCCACAGGGCTACGAGCAGTACTTC
CDR3 protein: CASSLSPQGYEQYF

D gene: TRBD1
J gene: TRBJ2-1
V gene: TRBV6-5
clone size: -
CDR3 DNA: TGTGCCAGCAGTTACGGGACAGGGCCCTACAATGAGCAGTTCTTC
CDR3 protein: CASSYGTGPYNEQFF

D gene: -
J gene: TRBJ1-3
V gene: TRBV6-5
clone size: -
CDR3 DNA: TGTGCCAGCATCGCAGTTGGGCCCGGAAACACCATATATTTT
CDR3 protein: CASIAVGPGNTIYF

D gene: TRBD1
J gene: TRBJ1-6
V gene: TRBV5-6
clone size: -
CDR3 DNA: TGTGCCAGCAGCTTGAGGAGGGGGCTAAATAATTCACCCCTCCACTTT
CDR3 protein: CASSLRRGLNNSPLHF

D gene: -
J gene: TRBJ2-1
V gene: TRBV5-6
clone size: -
CDR3 DNA: TGTGCCAGCAGCTTGGGAGTTCGCGATGAGCAGTTCTTC
CDR3 protein: CASSLGVRDEQFF

D gene: -
J gene: TRBJ2-1
V gene: TRBV6-5
clone size: -
CDR3 DNA: TGTGCCAGCTCAAAACAGAGCGGTTCCTACAATGAGCAGTTCTTC
CDR3 protein: CASSKQSGSYNEQFF

D gene: -
J gene: TRBJ2-7
V gene: TRBV6-1
clone size: -
CDR3 DNA: TGTGCCAGCAGTGAAAGGAGGGGGGGCGCAGCCTACGAGCAGTACTTC
CDR3 protein: CASSERRGGAAYEQYF

D gene: -
J gene: TRBJ1-1
V gene: TRBV25-1
clone size: -
CDR3 DNA: TGTGCCAGCAGTGAATACGGGGGCACTGAAGCTTTCTTT
CDR3 protein: CASSEYGGTEAFF

D gene: -
J gene: TRBJ1-2
V gene: TRBV9
clone size: -
CDR3 DNA: TGTGCCAGCAGCGTTCAGGGGAACTATGGCTACACCTTC
CDR3 protein: CASSVQGNYGYTF